This entry lists 32 T cell receptor beta chains sequenced from one sample in a study of blood T cells in healthy people across ages. Primers used in a second PCR of about 7 to 12 cycles were a sample-barcoded 5' primer and a J-beta primer mix. MiXCR, applied by TCRdb to the 5' RACE reads, yields one record per CDR3 protein. The sample contains 980,000 or so distinct CDR3 sequences, around 46% of which appear only once. Sequenced input: blood. The receptors originated from a man aged 25-40 years in good health.

The chain recombines TRBV12-3 or TRBV12-4 with TRBJ2-7; 7 bases align to TRBD1. Trimming removed 10 bases from V and 0 bases from J; junction bases left unmatched: 6. There are 13 residues in the CDR3. The CDR3 here is CANTGQVSYEQYF. CDR3 in DNA: TGTGCCAACACAGGACAGGTCTCCTACGAGCAGTACTTC.

This chain uses TRBV3-1 with TRBJ2-7; D is undetermined. Germline-derived CDR1 and CDR2 are LGHDT and YNNKEL (reference sequence). The CDR3 has 15 residues. V lost 0 bases, J lost 12 bases, and 21 bases lay in between. For the CDR3, the DNA is TGTGCCAGCAGCCAAGAATCACGACGGCCTACGAGCACGTACTTC. Translated: CASSQESRRPTSTYF.

This clonotype was observed at least ten times. This sequence joins TRBV27 and TRBJ1-5, with D hard to call. Germline V gene sequence: CDR1 MNHEY, CDR2 SMNVEV (reference sequence). With 5 bases removed from V and 3 bases from J, the gap between germline ends came to 8 bases. CDR3 length: 13 amino acids. The CDR3 DNA follows: TGTGCCAGCAGTGACACGTACAATCAGCCCCAGCATTTT. Translated, it gives CASSDTYNQPQHF.

This clonotype was counted only a few times. This sequence joins TRBV7-8 and TRBJ2-1; D is ambiguous. Germline values: CDR1 SGHVS, CDR2 FQNEAQ. V gave up 5 bases and J gave up 7 bases, with 15 bases separating them. This CDR3 has 14 amino acids. The CDR3 is CASSQVLGTNEQFF. CDR3 DNA: TGTGCCAGCAGCCAAGTTTTGGGTACGAATGAGCAGTTCTTC.

There are a few counts of this clonotype. The rearrangement links TRBV25-1 to TRBJ2-5; D is possibly TRBD2 (6 bases). CDR1 is MGHDK and CDR2 is SYGVNS in the germline V gene. This CDR3 contains 14 residues. V was cut by 4 bases and J by 1 base, with 10 bases left in between. CDR3 sequence: CASSVGSGQETQYF. Here the CDR3 DNA reads TGTGCCAGCAGTGTTGGTAGCGGCCAAGAGACCCAGTACTTC. The full variable domain, in which reference TRBV25-1 and TRBJ2-5 provide the parts outside the CDR3, is EADIYQTPRYLVIGTGKKITLECSQTMGHDKMYWYQQDPGMELHLIHYSYGVNSTEKGDLSSESTVSRIRTEHFPLTLESARPSHTSQYLCASSVGSGQETQYFGPGTRLLVL.

This clonotype appeared many times. The gene calls are TRBV10-3 and TRBJ2-3; D remains ambiguous. The CDR3 runs 15 residues. V lost 4 bases, J lost 2 bases, and 13 bases lay in between. The V gene's germline CDR1 is ENHRY and CDR2 SYGVKD. CDR3 region: CAISAILTDTDTQYF. The CDR3 DNA is TGTGCCATCAGTGCGATTTTGACCGACACAGATACGCAGTATTTT.

The rearrangement links TRBV6-2 or TRBV6-3 to TRBJ2-7, with D perhaps matching TRBD2 (6 bases). Germline values: CDR1 MNHEY, CDR2 SVGEGT. V lost 2 bases and J 1 base, leaving 12 bases between the germline ends. This CDR3 is 15 amino acids long. The CDR3 nucleotides are TGTGCCAGCAGTTACGGCAGGGAGGTATCCTACGAGCAGTACTTC. This translates into CASSYGREVSYEQYF.

This chain uses TRBV27 with TRBJ1-1, with 8 nucleotides matching TRBD1. After removal of 7 bases from V and 3 bases from J, the junction contained 7 bases not matched to a gene. The germline V gene encodes CDR1 MNHEY and CDR2 SMNVEV (reference sequence). The CDR3 runs 14 residues. CDR3 DNA: TGTGCCAGCACCTTCACAGGGGGGGACACTGAAGCTTTCTTT. The encoded protein is CASTFTGGDTEAFF.

The V call is TRBV25-1, the J call TRBJ1-6; weak D call: TRBD1 (6 bases). Per germline, CDR1 MGHDK and CDR2 SYGVNS. The CDR3 sequence is 15 residues long. The ends were cut back, 3 bases at V and 7 bases at J, with 13 bases in the middle. The CDR3 DNA reads TGTGCCAGCAGTGATCCTAACACAGGGAATTCACCCCTCCACTTT. It specifies CASSDPNTGNSPLHF.

The rearrangement links TRBV30 to TRBJ1-6; 11 nucleotides match TRBD1. With 2 bases clipped from V and 8 bases from J, the junction kept 8 bases outside the gene matches. Germline CDR1 reads GTSNPN; CDR2 reads SVGIG (reference sequence). CDR3 size: 16 residues. CDR3 DNA: TGTGCCTGGAGTAACCTCCCGGGACAGGGGGATTCACCCCTCCACTTT. Protein product: CAWSNLPGQGDSPLHF.

The rearrangement uses TRBV7-2 and TRBJ2-7, with unresolved D. Germline lookup yields CDR1 SGHTA and CDR2 FQGNSA. This CDR3 has 13 residues. The V end was cut by 5 bases, the J end by 2 bases, with 10 bases between. CDR3 region: CASSASPTYEQYF. CDR3 nucleotides: TGTGCCAGCAGCGCTTCTCCCACCTACGAGCAGTACTTC.

As concerns this clonotype: A much larger clone lies a single base off, so this may be a read error. The chain recombines TRBV4-3 with TRBJ2-1; TRBD2 agrees at 7 bases. Germline values: CDR1 LGHNA, CDR2 YSLEER. There are 15 residues in the CDR3. CDR3 in amino acids: CASSQGTTIYHEQFF. In DNA form, the CDR3 reads TGCGCCAGCAGCCAGGGGACTACGATCTACCATGAGCAGTTCTTC.

The chain combines TRBV28 with TRBJ2-1; perhaps TRBD1 as D (5 bases). Between the trimmed V and J ends, which lost 6 bases and 7 bases, there was a span of 7 bases. The CDR3 runs 11 residues. Germline V gene sequence: CDR1 MDHEN, CDR2 SYDVKM. The CDR3 is CASRYRNEQFF. The CDR3 region has the DNA TGTGCCAGCAGGTACAGGAATGAGCAGTTCTTC.

The rearrangement uses TRBV18 and TRBJ2-7; 10 bases align to TRBD1. J gave up 0 bases and V 4 bases, and 0 bases lay outside the gene matches. CDR1 is KGHSH and CDR2 is LQKENI in the germline V gene. The CDR3 sequence is 14 residues long. The DNA for the CDR3 is TGTGCCAGCTCACGACAGGGGGCCTCCTACGAGCAGTACTTC. Translation: CASSRQGASYEQYF.

The chain combines TRBV10-3 with TRBJ2-5; TRBD2 matches 8 bases. V was pared by 4 bases and J by 5 bases, with 15 bases of the junction left unmatched. This CDR3 is 17 amino acids long. Germline CDR1 is ENHRY and CDR2 is SYGVKD. The CDR3 reads CAISGPRISGESETQYF. In nucleotides, the CDR3 is TGTGCCATCAGTGGTCCCCGGATTAGCGGGGAATCTGAGACCCAGTACTTC.

With respect to this clonotype: An end of the junction differs from the germline gene, which may be a read error. J is TRBJ2-1 and V is TRBV24-1, with a tentative D call TRBD2 (6 bases). Germline CDR1 is KGHDR and CDR2 is SFDVKD. The CDR3 loop spans 13 amino acids. The CDR3 sequence: CVTSDGGLSERFF. In DNA form, the CDR3 reads TGTGTCACCAGTGATGGAGGGCTTTCCGAGCGGTTCTTC.

The chain couples TRBV12-3 or TRBV12-4 to TRBJ1-5, with D tentatively TRBD1 (6 bases). This CDR3 spans 15 amino acids. Trimming took 2 bases from V and 6 from J, leaving 14 bases between them. CDR3 sequence reads: CASSLRQGLPQPQHF. Written as DNA, the CDR3 is TGTGCCAGCAGTTTAAGGCAGGGGTTACCTCAGCCCCAGCATTTT.

This chain connects TRBV6-5 to TRBJ2-1; the match to TRBD1 covers 7 bases. V lost 8 bases, J lost 6 bases, and 7 bases stayed unmatched. The V gene's germline CDR1 is MNHEY and CDR2 SVGAGI. This CDR3 is 13 amino acids long. The CDR3 here is CASGEGAGNEQFF. DNA of the CDR3: TGTGCCAGCGGAGAGGGGGCAGGCAATGAGCAGTTCTTC.

The rearrangement links TRBV25-1 to TRBJ2-1; 11 nucleotides agree with TRBD2. Germline CDR1 reads MGHDK; CDR2 reads SYGVNS. The CDR3 has 18 amino acids. J gave up 0 bases and V 4 bases, and 8 bases lay outside the gene matches. The CDR3 bases are TGTGCCAGCAGTGCTAGCGGGGGGACCCTAAGCTCCTACAATGAGCAGTTCTTC. It specifies CASSASGGTLSSYNEQFF.

This sequence joins TRBV20-1 and TRBJ2-5; the D gene is possibly TRBD2 (7 bases). From germline, CDR1 is DFQATT and CDR2 SNEGSKA (reference sequence). The CDR3 is made up of 13 amino acids. Between the trimmed V and J ends, which lost 6 bases and 13 bases, there was a span of 24 bases. CDR3: CSAPEGWGGASYF. The CDR3, as DNA: TGCAGTGCCCCAGAGGGATGGGGGGGGGCCTCGTACTTC.

This sequence joins TRBV4-2 and TRBJ2-1; D remains ambiguous. CDR1 and CDR2 (germline): LGHNA, YNFKEQ. Trimming left V 0 bases short and J 8 bases short, with 11 bases between. The CDR3 spans 14 residues. The CDR3 DNA sequence: TGTGCCAGCAGCCAAGATCCAGGAACCGATGAGCAGTTCTTC. This translates into CASSQDPGTDEQFF.

The rearrangement links TRBV6-6 to TRBJ2-7; D unclear. The germline V gene has CDR1 MNHNY and CDR2 SVGAGI (reference sequence). The ends were cut back, 6 bases at V and 3 bases at J, with 12 bases in the middle. The CDR3 has 13 amino acids. CDR3 sequence (DNA): TGTGCCAGCAGGGCATATTCGGGCTACGAGCAGTACTTC. It specifies CASRAYSGYEQYF.

In regard to this clonotype: Just one base apart from a much larger clone, this may be a read error. This sequence joins TRBV3-1 and TRBJ1-6; no clear D. The germline gives CDR1 LGHDT, CDR2 YNNKEL (reference sequence). The CDR3 extends over 12 amino acids. The chain's CDR3 is CASSQGDSPPHF. CDR3 bases: TGTGCCAGCAGCCAGGGAGATTCACCCCCCCACTTT.

The chain combines TRBV5-1 with TRBJ1-2; 7 positions agree with TRBD1. Germline V lookup: CDR1 SGHRS, CDR2 YFSETQ. The junction had 8 bases not matched to a gene; V was cut back by 6 bases and J by 3 bases. CDR3 size: 14 residues. The DNA for the CDR3 is TGCGCCAGCACCGACACAGGGGCCCACTATGGCTACACCTTC. Protein sequence: CASTDTGAHYGYTF.

V is TRBV18 and J is TRBJ1-5; D is uncertain. The CDR3 extends over 15 amino acids. Between the trimmed V and J ends, which lost 3 bases and 5 bases, there was a span of 14 bases. The germline V gene has CDR1 KGHSH and CDR2 LQKENI. The CDR3 loop reads CASSPIQGRDQPQHF. CDR3 sequence (DNA): TGTGCCAGCTCACCCATTCAAGGGAGGGATCAGCCCCAGCATTTT.

This clonotype turned up a few times. The rearrangement links TRBV4-1 to TRBJ1-4; maybe TRBD1 (6 bases). V lost 2 bases and J lost 8, with 18 bases in between. The CDR3 loop spans 16 amino acids. The germline gives CDR1 MGHRA, CDR2 YSYEKL. The DNA for the CDR3 is TGCGCCAGCAGCCAATCGAGTACAGGGTGGGAGGAAAAACTGTTTTTT. Translation gives CASSQSSTGWEEKLFF.

Notes on this clonotype: Germline and junction disagree at one end, which may indicate a read error. This chain joins TRBV7-2 and TRBJ2-2; 11 bases agree with TRBD2. The CDR3 is 16 residues long. Germline V gene lookup returns CDR1 SGHTA and CDR2 FQGNSA. This CDR3 reads CASSPSGGLDTGGLFF. Written as DNA, the CDR3 is TGTGCCAGCAGTCCTAGCGGGGGGCTCGACACCGGGGGGCTGTTTTTT.

This clonotype was picked up a small number of times. This rearrangement joins TRBV3-1 to TRBJ2-7; possible D gene TRBD2, 6 bases. The germline V gene encodes CDR1 LGHDT and CDR2 YNNKEL (reference sequence). CDR3 length: 16 amino acids. V gave up 0 bases and J gave up 0 bases, with 12 bases separating them. The CDR3 bases are TGTGCCAGCAGCCAAGATTCCGCGGGGAGCTCCTACGAGCAGTACTTC. Translation: CASSQDSAGSSYEQYF.

This chain connects TRBV9 to TRBJ2-5, with D possibly TRBD2 on 5 matching bases. The V end lost 0 bases, the J end lost 2 bases, and 14 bases lay between the germline ends. Germline V gene data show CDR1 as SGDLS and CDR2 as YYNGEE. CDR3 length: 16 residues. The CDR3 region has the DNA TGTGCCAGCAGCGTAGTGGCCATAGGCGGGCAAGAGACCCAGTACTTC. Protein: CASSVVAIGGQETQYF.

This rearrangement joins TRBV24-1 to TRBJ2-3, with D possibly matching TRBD2 (7 bases). Germline V gene sequence: CDR1 KGHDR, CDR2 SFDVKD. The V gene lost 11 bases and the J gene lost 6 bases, with 14 bases spanning the gap. The CDR3 loop spans 12 amino acids. In DNA form, the CDR3 reads TGTGCCAGCGGGGGCCAAGGGGATACGCAGTATTTT. This gives the protein CASGGQGDTQYF.

The rearrangement uses TRBV7-9 and TRBJ2-5, with D possibly matching TRBD1 (7 bases). Trimming removed 7 bases at V and 4 bases at J, with 13 bases between. Looked up from germline, CDR1 is SEHNR and CDR2 is FQNEAQ (reference sequence). The length of the CDR3 is 13 residues. CDR3 DNA sequence: TGTGCCAGCACTCGGGGGACAGCAGAGACCCAGTACTTC. Amino acid sequence: CASTRGTAETQYF.

Only a few counts were recorded for this clonotype. This rearrangement joins TRBV3-1 to TRBJ1-5; D is uncertain. The CDR3 sequence is 15 residues long. Germline V gives CDR1 LGHDT, CDR2 YNNKEL (reference sequence). V was pared by 6 bases and J by 2 bases, with 14 bases between. The CDR3 DNA follows: TGTGCCAGCAGTCTGGCGGAGGGAGGCAATCAGCCCCAGCATTTT. Translation: CASSLAEGGNQPQHF.